The sequence of this T cell receptor beta chain was determined in a study of cytomegalovirus exposure and HLA in healthy donors. General study results and limits: It was confirmed in vitro that three of the CMV-associated chains were specific for CMV antigens. Associated with cytomegalovirus, according to the listing, were around 160 TCR beta chains. Reported results showed that the classifier diagnosed cytomegalovirus status with high specificity and sensitivity.

The table came from immunoSEQ multiplex PCR; TCRdb's copy has only in-frame clones and leaves some out. The sample has about 280,000 clones, 88% seen once. Germline values: CDR1 SGHRS, CDR2 YFSETQ. This CDR3 has 16 amino acids. V shed 5 bases and J 3 bases; nucleotides not matched to a gene: 14. For this clone: Its antigen is not known.

The clonotype comes from a woman younger than 30 in good health and CMV-seronegative. Sequencing was done on a sample of PBMCs. This rearrangement joins TRBV5-1 to TRBJ2-7; 7 positions agree with TRBD2. CDR3 nucleotide sequence: TGCGCCAGCAGGGTGCTGGCGGGACTACAAAACTACGAGCAGTACTTC. It codes for CASRVLAGLQNYEQYF.